Following are 21 T cell receptor beta chains from one sample sequenced in a study of blood T cells in healthy people across ages. Alongside a J-beta primer mix, a sample-barcoded 5' primer served in a second PCR lasting about 6 to 11 cycles. TCRdb re-analysed the 5' RACE reads in MiXCR, keeping a single row per CDR3 protein. Here the sample spans fewer than 2,000,000 distinct CDR3 sequences, roughly 43% being singletons. The sequenced sample was blood. The source of these receptors is a human donor in good health.

The chain links TRBV10-3 to TRBJ2-3; maybe TRBD2 (6 bases). Germline loops: CDR1 ENHRY, CDR2 SYGVKD. V shed 4 bases and J shed 1 base, with 12 bases lying between them. CDR3 length equals 15 residues. The CDR3 reads CAISAGTPGTDTQYF. The CDR3 coding sequence is TGTGCCATCAGTGCCGGGACTCCGGGCACAGATACGCAGTATTTT.

This chain joins TRBV20-1 and TRBJ2-3; D gene unclear. Germline CDR1 DFQATT, CDR2 SNEGSKA (reference sequence). This CDR3 spans 13 amino acids. The germline V and J ends were trimmed by 2 bases and 5 bases, with 11 bases remaining between them. The CDR3 protein is CSARSRGVDTQYF. DNA of the CDR3: TGCAGTGCTAGATCTCGAGGTGTAGATACGCAGTATTTT.

This chain connects TRBV20-1 to TRBJ1-2, with 8 bases lining up with TRBD1. Per the germline V gene, CDR1 is DFQATT and CDR2 is SNEGSKA (reference sequence). Trimming cost V 1 base and J 0 bases; bases outside gene matches: 16. This CDR3 is built from 19 residues. In nucleotides, the CDR3 is TGCAGTGCTAGAGGCGGAACCCGGGGCAGGGGGCAAGCTAACTATGGCTACACCTTC. Encoded protein: CSARGGTRGRGQANYGYTF.

This clonotype was counted between two and nine times. The chain has TRBV14 and TRBJ2-3; the D gene could be TRBD1 or TRBD2 (6 bases each). Germline values: CDR1 SGHDN, CDR2 FVKESK. Trimming left V 3 bases short and J 2 bases short, with 15 bases between. CDR3 length: 16 amino acids. CDR3: CASSQRDIRVTDTQYF. The CDR3 DNA follows: TGTGCCAGCAGCCAGCGGGACATCAGGGTCACAGATACGCAGTATTTT.

This clonotype occurred a few times. The chain recombines TRBV15 with TRBJ2-7; D gene unclear. The CDR3 is 15 residues long. Looked up from germline, CDR1 is LNHNV and CDR2 is YYDKDF (reference sequence). V was shortened by 0 bases and J by 5 bases, with 14 bases between the two germline ends. In DNA, the CDR3 is TGTGCCACCAGCAGAGATGGGCCCAGCGCCAACGAGCAGTACTTC. Protein sequence: CATSRDGPSANEQYF.

The chain recombines TRBV6-2 or TRBV6-3 with TRBJ1-2, with D perhaps TRBD1 (6 bases). The ends were cut back, 2 bases at V and 6 bases at J, with 13 bases in the middle. Germline lookup yields CDR1 MNHEY and CDR2 SVGEGT. CDR3 length: 14 amino acids. For the CDR3, the DNA is TGTGCCAGCAGTTACCTCTGGACAGCAAATGGCTACACCTTC. It translates to CASSYLWTANGYTF.

The rearrangement joins TRBV7-2 to TRBJ2-2; D call uncertain. The V gene's germline CDR1 is SGHTA and CDR2 FQGNSA. Trimming left V 1 base short and J 3 bases short, with 9 bases between. The CDR3 is made up of 15 amino acids. The CDR3 DNA reads TGTGCCAGCAGCTTAGGTCCGACCTACACCGGGGAGCTGTTTTTT. Protein product: CASSLGPTYTGELFF.

This clonotype turned up a few times. This chain joins TRBV7-2 and TRBJ1-2; 7 positions agree with TRBD1. V lost 4 bases to trimming and J lost 2 bases; unmatched junction nucleotides: 4. Looked up from germline, CDR1 is SGHTA and CDR2 is FQGNSA. The CDR3 spans 14 residues. The CDR3 loop is CASSWDSFNYGYTF. The CDR3 region has the DNA TGTGCCAGCAGCTGGGACAGTTTCAACTATGGCTACACCTTC.

V gene TRBV29-1 combines with J gene TRBJ1-2; 7 bases map to TRBD1. CDR3 length: 16 residues. V shed 5 bases and J 6 bases; nucleotides not matched to a gene: 18. From germline, CDR1 is SQVTM and CDR2 ANQGSEA. The CDR3 DNA reads as TGCAGCGTTATGCCCCCAGGGGGTTTCTTTGGAAATGGCTACACCTTC. Translated, it gives CSVMPPGGFFGNGYTF.

V usage is TRBV6-2 or TRBV6-3 and J usage is TRBJ2-1; D remains ambiguous. Trimming pared 5 bases from V and 5 bases from J, leaving 13 bases between. This CDR3 spans 14 amino acids. Germline V gene sequence: CDR1 MNHEY, CDR2 SVGEGT. As DNA, the CDR3 is TGTGCCAGCAGTGACCCGGGCACAAACAATGAGCAGTTCTTC. Its translation: CASSDPGTNNEQFF.

This chain joins TRBV24-1 and TRBJ2-3; possibly TRBD1 or TRBD2 for D (6 bases each). This CDR3 contains 15 residues. Germline CDR1 KGHDR, CDR2 SFDVKD. Trimming left V 5 bases short and J 1 base short, with 12 bases between. CDR3 sequence: CATSARRGGTDTQYF. The CDR3 coding sequence is TGTGCCACCAGTGCGCGAAGGGGGGGCACAGATACGCAGTATTTT.

The chain's CDR3 is CASSVSRGPSVGYTF. The DNA of the CDR3 is TGTGCCAGCAGCGTAAGCAGGGGACCTTCGGTTGGCTACACCTTC. The chain couples TRBV7-2 to TRBJ1-2; D is perhaps TRBD1 (6 bases). The length of the CDR3 is 15 residues. Deletions cut 5 bases from V and 7 bases from J, with 20 bases between. Germline V gives CDR1 SGHTA, CDR2 FQGNSA. The variable domain in full, with the rest retrieved from reference TRBV7-2 and TRBJ1-2, is GAGVSQSPSNKVTEKGKDVELRCDPISGHTALYWYRQSLGQGLEFLIYFQGNSAPDKSGLPSDRFSAERTGGSVSTLTIQRTQQEDSAVYLCASSVSRGPSVGYTFGSGTRLTVV.

The sample holds a few counts of this clonotype. J is TRBJ2-7 and V is TRBV7-2; 7 nucleotides match TRBD1. Germline V gene data show CDR1 as SGHTA and CDR2 as FQGNSA. V was clipped by 5 bases and J by 0 bases; unmatched bases: 7. The CDR3 is 15 residues long. The CDR3 protein is CASSVNRGSSYEQYF. CDR3 sequence (DNA): TGTGCCAGCAGCGTAAACAGGGGTTCCTCCTACGAGCAGTACTTC.

Worth noting for this clonotype: The junction does not match germline at one end; this may be a read error. The chain carries TRBV7-2 and TRBJ1-5; D gene ambiguous. The CDR3 has 14 amino acids. The germline CDR1 and CDR2 sequences are SGHTA and FQGNSA. In DNA, the CDR3 is TGTGCCAACAGCAATGGACGGGACAATCAGCCCCAGCATTTT. Residues: CANSNGRDNQPQHF.

V usage is TRBV7-2 and J usage is TRBJ1-1; D gene unclear. Germline V lookup: CDR1 SGHTA, CDR2 FQGNSA. This CDR3 is built from 14 residues. Trimming pared 1 base from V and 1 base from J, leaving 7 bases between. Written as DNA, the CDR3 is TGTGCCAGCAGCTTAGAAGCGTGGAACACTGAAGCTTTCTTT. It yields the protein CASSLEAWNTEAFF. Based on the CDR3 plus reference TRBV7-2 and TRBJ1-1, the full variable domain is GAGVSQSPSNKVTEKGKDVELRCDPISGHTALYWYRQSLGQGLEFLIYFQGNSAPDKSGLPSDRFSAERTGGSVSTLTIQRTQQEDSAVYLCASSLEAWNTEAFFGQGTRLTVV.

The chain has TRBV12-3 or TRBV12-4 and TRBJ2-3; perhaps TRBD1 as D (6 bases). The ends were cut back, 4 bases at V and 2 bases at J, with 28 bases in the middle. The CDR3 consists of 20 residues. CDR3 sequence (DNA): TGTGCCAGCAGTTCCGCAGGGGAGCCAGACCCGAACCTTCACACAGATACGCAGTATTTT. It specifies CASSSAGEPDPNLHTDTQYF.

The rearrangement joins TRBV7-2 to TRBJ1-2; D perhaps matches TRBD1 (6 bases). Germline V gene lookup returns CDR1 SGHTA and CDR2 FQGNSA. Trimming stripped 2 bases from V and 1 base from J, with 17 bases between. The CDR3 runs to 17 residues. CDR3 DNA: TGTGCCAGCAGCTTAATGCAGGGGCCAGTAGATAACTATGGCTACACCTTC. Protein sequence: CASSLMQGPVDNYGYTF.

The chain is built from TRBV27 and TRBJ1-1, with TRBD1 identical over 10 bases. The CDR3 spans 14 residues. Germline CDR1 MNHEY, CDR2 SMNVEV (reference sequence). After removal of 0 bases from V and 11 bases from J, the junction contained 6 bases not matched to a gene. CDR3 amino acids: CASSLSGTGVRAFF. CDR3 DNA sequence: TGTGCCAGCAGTTTATCCGGGACAGGGGTAAGGGCTTTCTTT.

This clonotype was observed at least ten times. This sequence joins TRBV12-3 or TRBV12-4 and TRBJ2-1; either TRBD1 or TRBD2 may fit D (5 bases each). The length of the CDR3 is 15 residues. With 3 bases removed from V and 0 bases from J, the gap between germline ends came to 9 bases. This chain's CDR3 is CASSFGGGSYNEQFF. The CDR3 coding sequence is TGTGCCAGCAGTTTTGGTGGGGGCTCCTACAATGAGCAGTTCTTC.

This clonotype was detected ten times or more. J is TRBJ1-6 and V is TRBV5-1; 9 nucleotides match TRBD1. J gave up 8 bases and V 1 base, and 1 base lay outside the gene matches. Looked up from germline, CDR1 is SGHRS and CDR2 is YFSETQ. CDR3 length: 14 residues. As DNA, the CDR3 is TGCGCCAGCAGCTTGACAGGGGGCGATTCACCCCTCCACTTT. Translating it yields CASSLTGGDSPLHF.

The chain employs TRBV7-9 and TRBJ1-2, with D unresolved. The CDR3 is 16 amino acids. Per germline, CDR1 SEHNR and CDR2 FQNEAQ (reference sequence). The V and J ends lost 4 bases and 3 bases respectively, with 18 bases between them. CDR3 nucleotide sequence: TGTGCCAGCAGCTGGTCTGGATCATCAGGAGACTATGGCTACACCTTC. It yields the protein CASSWSGSSGDYGYTF.